Listed below are T cell receptor beta chains from one sample, sequenced in a study of blood T cells in healthy people across ages. TCRdb reanalysed the 5' RACE reads using MiXCR and keeps one entry per CDR3 protein. The data hold hundreds of thousands of distinct CDR3 sequences, with about 56% observed a single time. Sequencing was carried out using blood. The receptors come from a man aged 35-49 years in good health. Each CDR3 is given with its conserved first and last residue. A D gene is named only where the DNA matches it firmly. Clone size is shown for a subset of rows, as once, few, many or a class of expanded clone.

size	D	V	J	DNA	CDR3
-	-	TRBV7-2	TRBJ1-5	TGTGCCAGCAGCTTAGGTGATGGCAATCAGCCCCAGCATTTT	CASSLGDGNQPQHF
-	-	TRBV5-4	TRBJ2-1	TGTGCCAGCAGCGGACGATCAGGGGTTACGGAGCAGTTCTTC	CASSGRSGVTEQFF
once	TRBD1	TRBV2	TRBJ2-1	TGTGCCAGGGGGACAGGGTACAATGAGCAGTTCTTC	CARGTGYNEQFF
-	TRBD2	TRBV2	TRBJ2-5	TGTGCCAGCAGGATTAGCGGGGGGCAAACCCGGGAGACCCAGTACTTC	CASRISGGQTRETQYF
few	TRBD2	TRBV27	TRBJ2-4	TGTGCCAGCAGTCCATGGACAGGACGTACTAGCGGGGGAGAAAACATTCAGTACTTC	CASSPWTGRTSGGENIQYF
few	-	TRBV11-2	TRBJ1-2	TGTGCCAGCAGCTTCGAACAGGGAGGCTATGGCTACACCTTC	CASSFEQGGYGYTF
many	-	TRBV3-1	TRBJ2-2	TGTGCCAGCAGCCTCCCACAGGACCCTTACACCGGGGAGCTGTTTTTT	CASSLPQDPYTGELFF
-	-	TRBV3-1	TRBJ2-7	TGTGCCAGCAGCCAATTGGACCGTTACGAGCAGTACTTC	CASSQLDRYEQYF
-	-	TRBV4-1	TRBJ2-3	TGCGCCAGCAGCCAAGATCTTCAGGGGCGTTTCACAGATACGCAGTATTTT	CASSQDLQGRFTDTQYF
few	-	TRBV29-1	TRBJ1-2	TGCAGCGTTCGTCCGGACAACCAGTATTCCTATGGCTACACCTTC	CSVRPDNQYSYGYTF
few	-	TRBV7-6	TRBJ2-3	TGTGCCAGCAGCCCCAAGCTCACAGATACGCAGTATTTT	CASSPKLTDTQYF
once	-	TRBV20-1	TRBJ2-1	TGCAGTGCTCCCGACGGAGCGGCTATCTCCTACAATGAGCAGTTCTTC	CSAPDGAAISYNEQFF
-	TRBD1	TRBV6-1	TRBJ1-1	TGTGCCAGCAGTCAAGAGACAGGGGGGAACACTGAAGCTTTCTTT	CASSQETGGNTEAFF
few	-	TRBV7-2	TRBJ1-2	TGTGCCAGCAGCTTAGAGGGGAGCGCCCTCTATGGCTACACCTTC	CASSLEGSALYGYTF
-	-	TRBV15	TRBJ2-7	TGTGCCACCAACAGGGCAGGGGACCGACCCCCCGTATGCGAGCAGTACTTC	CATNRAGDRPPVCEQYF
-	TRBD2	TRBV5-1	TRBJ2-1	TGCGCCAGCAGGTTTAGCGGGAGGAGAAATGAGCAGTTCTTC	CASRFSGRRNEQFF
-	TRBD2	TRBV6-4	TRBJ2-3	TGTGCCAGCAGTGACGGGACTACCGATAGCGATACGCAGTATTTT	CASSDGTTDSDTQYF
few	TRBD2	TRBV7-6	TRBJ2-3	TGTGCCAGCAGCTTAGGTAGCGGGATTAGCACAGATACGCAGTATTTT	CASSLGSGISTDTQYF
-	-	TRBV5-5	TRBJ2-7	TGTGCCAGCACCAGGACAGGGAGGGGCGAGCAGTACTTC	CASTRTGRGEQYF
-	-	TRBV5-1	TRBJ2-7	TGCGCCAGCAGCTTGGCATCGGCTTCCGAGCAGTACTTC	CASSLASASEQYF
-	TRBD1	TRBV10-3	TRBJ1-6	TGTGCCACCAGTCTCGGACAGGGCGGTTCACCCCTCCACTTT	CATSLGQGGSPLHF
-	-	TRBV28	TRBJ2-5	TGTGCCAGCGGAGGGCCTCAAAAAGGGTACTTC	CASGGPQKGYF
once	-	TRBV7-9	TRBJ2-7	TGTGCCAGCAGCCGAGGGGGGGGTGAGGACCGACCACACTACGAGCAGTACTTC	CASSRGGGEDRPHYEQYF
few	TRBD2	TRBV7-2	TRBJ2-5	TGTGCCAGCAGCTTAGAGCTCGCGGGGGGGCGAGAGACCCAGTACTTC	CASSLELAGGRETQYF
-	TRBD2	TRBV29-1	TRBJ2-2	TGCAGCGTTGAAGATGTGGCTAGCGGGGGGACCGGGGAGCTGTTTTTT	CSVEDVASGGTGELFF
-	-	TRBV6-2/TRBV6-3	TRBJ2-1	TGTGCCAGCAGTTACATGCGGACGCTCTCCTACAATGAGCAGTTCTTC	CASSYMRTLSYNEQFF
-	-	TRBV5-6	TRBJ2-1	TGTGCCAGCAGCCCCATTGCTACCTACAATGAGCAGTTCTTC	CASSPIATYNEQFF
-	-	TRBV4-1	TRBJ2-6	TGCGCCAGCAGCCAAGAAGGGTTAGGTGGGGCCAACGTCCTGACTTTC	CASSQEGLGGANVLTF
-	TRBD2	TRBV6-5	TRBJ2-6	TGTGCCAGCAGTTACGCTAGCGGACCTTCTGGGGCCAACGTCCTGACTTTC	CASSYASGPSGANVLTF
-	TRBD1	TRBV28	TRBJ2-4	TGTGCCAGCAGTTTATGGACAGGGGGGAACATTCAGTACTTC	CASSLWTGGNIQYF
-	-	TRBV27	TRBJ2-5	TGTGCCAGCAGTTTTTTGCGTTTCGGAGTATCGGAGACCCAGTACTTC	CASSFLRFGVSETQYF
-	-	TRBV7-2	TRBJ2-7	TGTGCAAGCAGGGCGGGGACGGCCTACGAGCAGTACTTC	CASRAGTAYEQYF
-	-	TRBV7-2	TRBJ1-4	TGTGCCAGCAGCTTAAACCAATTGGGGGGGAATAATGAAAAACTGTTTTTT	CASSLNQLGGNNEKLFF
-	TRBD2	TRBV9	TRBJ2-7	TGTGCCAGCAGCCGCCTAGCGGGGAAATACAATGAGCAGTACTTC	CASSRLAGKYNEQYF
-	-	TRBV20-1	TRBJ1-1	TGCAGTGCTAGAGTTAGCGGGGCTCTCGCTGAAGCTTTCTTT	CSARVSGALAEAFF